The rows below give T cell receptor beta chains drawn from one sample of a study of blood T cell repertoires in COVID-19. Clones were sequenced by immunoSEQ multiplex PCR, and TCRdb holds only the in-frame ones, with some missing. Of more than 110,000 clones detected, 77% appear once; the ten largest clones hold 9% to 10%. Sequencing input: peripheral blood. The receptors come from a woman in her forties or fifties with active or convalescent COVID-19. Each CDR3 is given without its conserved first and last residue. A clone size is listed for some rows: how often the clone was seen (once, few, many), or a class if it is expanded.

NA	TRBV7-9	TRBJ2-7	ASSPQGVSYEQY
NA	TRBV9	TRBJ1-4	ASSAGGARANEKLF
NA	TRBV4-3	TRBJ2-7	ASSLKGTASPYEQY
few	TRBV18	TRBJ2-5	ASSLTEQETQY
NA	TRBV7-6	TRBJ2-1	ASSLDGSSYNEQF
NA	TRBV27	TRBJ1-6	ASSFDGGNSPLH
NA	TRBV5-5	TRBJ2-3	ASSLHYSGLADTQY
NA	TRBV9	TRBJ2-1	ASSLLPGQGGNEQF
NA	TRBV5-1	TRBJ1-1	ASSLSGESRTEAF
NA	TRBV18	TRBJ1-1	ASSLSSGVTEAF
NA	TRBV5-1	TRBJ2-7	ASSPQGQQYEQY
once	TRBV30	TRBJ1-1	AWSVLTEAF
few	TRBV24-1	TRBJ1-2	ATSEGLNYGYT
NA	TRBV7-2	TRBJ1-5	ASSHPQGQPQH
NA	TRBV27	TRBJ2-4	ASSPYSGRSKNIQY
NA	TRBV5-1	TRBJ2-2	ARRPTPGGGELF
few	TRBV6-5	TRBJ1-6	ASSQQDGPNSPLH
NA	TRBV28	TRBJ1-1	ASSGKPTEAF
NA	TRBV19	TRBJ2-1	ASSIGTGAGISLEQF
NA	TRBV3-1/TRBV3-2	TRBJ1-1	ASSPGQSGKAF
NA	TRBV4-2	TRBJ2-5	ASSQGGTSGMTQY
NA	TRBV5-1	TRBJ1-1	ASSSDRGETEAF
once	TRBV28	TRBJ2-7	ASSLGLNEQY
NA	TRBV6-2/TRBV6-3	TRBJ2-1	ASSYSRGEQF
NA	TRBV28	TRBJ2-2	ASLSGTRTGELF
NA	TRBV18	TRBJ1-2	ASSPINSGNYGYT
NA	TRBV7-3	TRBJ2-3	ASSLTSVAAGGKNTQY
NA	TRBV19	TRBJ1-5	ASTKGQGDYQPQH
NA	TRBV29-1	TRBJ1-5	SVGDSGGNQPQH
NA	TRBV19	TRBJ2-1	ASSKLAVSYNEQF
once	TRBV9	TRBJ1-1	ASSVRAGTEAF
few	TRBV6-2/TRBV6-3	TRBJ2-7	ASSDPGLAAFQQY
NA	TRBV10-3	TRBJ1-1	AIRTALNTEAF
NA	TRBV4-3	TRBJ2-5	ASSQAWRGGLGRVETQY
NA	TRBV2	TRBJ1-5	ASSGQALSNQPQH
NA	TRBV19	TRBJ1-2	ASLPQQGYGYT
NA	TRBV5-1	TRBJ2-1	ASSLGRVENNEQF
few	TRBV19	TRBJ1-2	ASRPNQGHGYT
NA	TRBV20-1	TRBJ2-7	SASNGYEQY
NA	TRBV7-2	TRBJ2-7	ASSTLAFPYEQY
NA	TRBV7-2	TRBJ2-3	ASSSRGSAGDTQY
NA	TRBV5-5	TRBJ2-5	ASSFPSAGVGETQY
NA	TRBV19	TRBJ1-6	ASSIESRGLPPNSPLH
NA	TRBV6-5	TRBJ2-2	ASSYSMAGIGELF
NA	TRBV5-5	TRBJ1-2	ASTFMTGEYGYT
NA	TRBV27	TRBJ2-4	ASSPTSGTAGNIQY
NA	TRBV29-1	TRBJ2-3	SVVGGRGTTDTQY
NA	TRBV23-1	TRBJ1-1	ASSPREGADTEAF
NA	TRBV11-2	TRBJ1-1	ASSLVARGQTEAF
NA	TRBV29-1	TRBJ1-2	SVIASRGYT
NA	TRBV18	TRBJ1-4	ASSPGQDLYEKLF
NA	TRBV6-5	TRBJ1-3	ASKKGGFGNTIY
NA	TRBV15	TRBJ2-3	ATSRVGQGGTDTQY
NA	TRBV29-1	TRBJ1-1	SVPGAGPGTEAF
NA	TRBV12-2	TRBJ1-5	ASRFWGYSNQPQH
NA	TRBV6-5	TRBJ2-5	ASSYLQGAGETQY
NA	TRBV7-2	TRBJ2-2	ASSLLALNTGELF
NA	TRBV5-4	TRBJ2-7	ASSLVASGRATKYEQY
NA	TRBV25-1	TRBJ2-2	ASSEARGLNTGELF